One sample yielded the 16 T cell receptor beta chains listed below, sequenced in a study of cytomegalovirus exposure and HLA in healthy donors. A multiplex PCR was run with 60 Vbeta primers and 13 Jbeta primers. Assay: immunoSEQ multiplex PCR; the TCRdb copy retains only in-frame clones and omits some. The sample lists 200,000 or so clones; about 90% were seen once. The material sequenced was PBMCs. Every receptor here comes from a man aged 30 to 45 in good health and CMV-seronegative.

This chain uses TRBV7-8 with TRBJ2-1; 10 bases are a match to TRBD2. CDR1 and CDR2 from the germline V gene are SGHVS and FQNEAQ. The CDR3 contains 16 residues. V shed 5 bases, J shed 5 bases, and the junction held 9 bases outside the gene matches. Here the CDR3 reads CASSVQLAGTHNEQFF. In nucleotides, the CDR3 is TGTGCCAGCAGCGTCCAACTAGCGGGAACTCACAATGAGCAGTTCTTC.

The rearrangement links TRBV6-5 to TRBJ1-3; no reliable D call. The CDR3 consists of 14 residues. The V end was cut by 6 bases, the J end by 2 bases, with 11 bases between. The germline gives CDR1 MNHEY, CDR2 SVGAGI. CDR3 sequence (DNA): TGTGCCAGCAGCCCGGGGAGGCCTGGAAACACCATATATTTT. Amino acids: CASSPGRPGNTIYF.

The chain links TRBV1 to TRBJ2-5; the DNA was not compared with TRBD2, the D call given in the table. TRBV1 is assigned pseudogene status. The CDR3 covers 18 residues. Here the CDR3 DNA reads TGCACCAGCAGCCAAGATCTTGAGCGGGGGGACCTCCAAGAGACCCAGTACTTC. Translating gives CTSSQDLERGDLQETQYF.

The chain links TRBV27 to TRBJ1-4, with 8 bases identical to TRBD1. J lost 5 bases, V lost 9 bases, and 8 bases had no gene match. The CDR3 totals 14 residues. The germline CDR1 and CDR2 sequences are MNHEY and SMNVEV (reference sequence). The CDR3 nucleotides read TGTGCCAGTAGCGGACAGGGCGACAATGAAAAACTGTTTTTT. It specifies CASSGQGDNEKLFF.

The V and J genes are TRBV9 and TRBJ2-3, with D possibly TRBD2 on 6 matching bases. Germline V CDR1 and CDR2: SGDLS, YYNGEE. The CDR3 is 16 residues long. Between the trimmed V and J ends, which lost 2 bases and 2 bases, there was a span of 15 bases. The CDR3 spells CASSVSGTHATDTQYF. DNA of the CDR3: TGTGCCAGCAGCGTTTCCGGGACTCACGCCACAGATACGCAGTATTTT.

This clone came up a few times. The junction shows a germline mismatch at one end, possibly a read error. Written as DNA, the CDR3 is TGTGCTAGCAGCCTAAGGGGTGGAGAGACCCAGTACTTC. Translation gives CASSLRGGETQYF. This chain joins TRBV7-7 and TRBJ2-5, with TRBD1 as a possible D gene (5 bases). Germline CDR1 is SSHAT and CDR2 is FNYEAQ (reference sequence). The CDR3 is 13 amino acids.

The V gene is TRBV4-1, the J gene TRBJ2-7; 8 nucleotides align to TRBD1. Germline V gives CDR1 MGHRA, CDR2 YSYEKL. V lost 3 bases and J lost 5; bases outside the gene matches: 6. The CDR3 consists of 14 residues. The CDR3 nucleotides are TGCGCCAGCAGCCAGCCGACAGGGGAACACGAGCAGTACTTC. As protein: CASSQPTGEHEQYF.

The chain employs TRBV7-8 and TRBJ1-2; possibly TRBD1 for D (5 bases). The CDR3 runs 12 residues. Germline-derived CDR1 and CDR2 are SGHVS and FQNEAQ. Trimming cost V 5 bases and J 5 bases, with 9 bases left between them. The CDR3 spells CASSEGDYGYTF. In DNA form, the CDR3 reads TGTGCCAGCAGCGAAGGGGATTATGGCTACACCTTC.

The J gene is TRBJ2-5, the V gene TRBV18, with no clear D. V shed 5 bases and J shed 2 bases, with 12 bases lying between them. Germline-derived CDR1 and CDR2 are KGHSH and LQKENI. The length of the CDR3 is 14 residues. The CDR3 reads CASSATVFQETQYF. Here the CDR3 DNA reads TGTGCCAGCTCAGCGACTGTGTTTCAAGAGACCCAGTACTTC.

V usage is TRBV5-1 and J usage is TRBJ1-2; 7 positions match TRBD1. The junction had 7 bases not matched to a gene; V was cut back by 0 bases and J by 8 bases. The CDR3 covers 14 residues. Germline-derived CDR1 and CDR2 are SGHRS and YFSETQ. The CDR3 DNA follows: TGCGCCAGCAGCTTGGTGACAGGGCTTGACGGCTACACCTTC. Amino acid sequence: CASSLVTGLDGYTF.

The rearrangement uses TRBV7-2 and TRBJ2-2; TRBD1 agrees at 9 bases. From germline, CDR1 is SGHTA and CDR2 FQGNSA. V lost 5 bases, J lost 4 bases, and 5 bases stayed unmatched. CDR3 length equals 15 residues. The CDR3 DNA sequence: TGTGCCAGCAGCCCTGGGACAGGGACCACCGGGGAGCTGTTTTTT. It codes for CASSPGTGTTGELFF.

This clone has only one observation. This CDR3 is CASSLLAGGRDTQYF. The CDR3 DNA reads TGTGCCAGCAGTTTACTAGCGGGAGGCAGGGATACGCAGTATTTT. The chain links TRBV27 to TRBJ2-3; 11 bases agree with TRBD2. V lost 2 bases to trimming and J lost 6 bases; unmatched junction nucleotides: 4. The CDR3 covers 15 residues. Germline V gene data show CDR1 as MNHEY and CDR2 as SMNVEV (reference sequence).

This chain connects TRBV4-1 to TRBJ2-5, with no clear D. The tail of the sequence fits TRBJ2-7 better, so the J call may be wrong. Germline-derived CDR1 and CDR2 are MGHRA and YSYEKL. This CDR3 spans 15 amino acids. CDR3 bases: TGCGCCAGCAGCCAGACCCTGGGCCCCCCCTACGAGCAGTACTTC. It yields the protein CASSQTLGPPYEQYF.

Details on this clone: Compared with germline, one end of the junction differs, possibly owing to a read error. This chain connects TRBV11-2 to TRBJ1-2; the D is unclear. The length of the CDR3 is 16 residues. Looked up from germline, CDR1 is SGHAT and CDR2 is FQNNGV. CDR3 in amino acids: CASSGLRRELGYGCTF. CDR3 coding DNA: TGTGCCAGCAGCGGACTACGAAGGGAATTAGGGTATGGCTGCACCTTC.

V gene TRBV18 combines with J gene TRBJ2-2; the D gene is possibly TRBD2 (5 bases). Germline loops: CDR1 KGHSH, CDR2 LQKENI. Trimming pared 4 bases from V and 5 bases from J, leaving 14 bases between. The CDR3 is 15 residues long. Here the CDR3 DNA reads TGTGCCAGCTCACGTGAGGAACCGGGGACCGGGGAGCTGTTTTTT. The encoded protein is CASSREEPGTGELFF.

Concerning this clone itself: Relative to the germline gene, one junction end is altered; a read error may explain this. The chain uses TRBV7-7 and TRBJ2-3; 13 nucleotides match TRBD2. The CDR3 contains 16 residues. Germline loops: CDR1 SSHAT, CDR2 FNYEAQ (reference sequence). The CDR3 here is CASSSGLAGPTDTQYF. The DNA of the CDR3 is TGTGCTAGCAGCTCGGGACTAGCGGGGCCCACAGATACGCAGTATTTT.